The 3 T cell receptor beta chains presented below share a single source sample, sequenced in a study of blood T cells in healthy people across ages (dated by TCRdb to between 2014 and 2017). Library prep was done by 5' RACE. The data were produced on an Illumina HiSeq 2500. A second PCR of about 6 to 11 cycles was performed with a sample-barcoded 5' primer and a J-beta primer mix. Through fastp at Q25 and MiXCR, TCRdb rebuilt clones from the public reads, retaining in-frame beta chains. Entries are consolidated by CDR3 protein sequence, retaining the most common genes and DNA. The sample table lists about 1 million distinct CDR3 sequences, 35% to 50% of them with a count of one. The ten largest account for over 15% of the sample. The sequencing input was blood. The receptor set was obtained from a woman aged 55-69 years in good health.

This clonotype has only a few counts. The chain combines TRBV6-1 with TRBJ2-1; D gene uncertain. The CDR3 is 13 residues long. Germline V gene lookup returns CDR1 MNHNS and CDR2 SASEGT. V dropped 7 bases and J dropped 2 bases, with 9 bases sitting between them. Written as DNA, the CDR3 is TGTGCCAGCACACCCGCTACCTACAATGAGCAGTTCTTC. Translation gives CASTPATYNEQFF.

The chain joins TRBV2 to TRBJ2-3; TRBD2 aligns across 11 bases. The germline gives CDR1 SNHLY, CDR2 FYNNEI. This CDR3 comprises 15 residues. V was clipped by 6 bases and J by 4 bases; unmatched bases: 6. The CDR3 here is CASRALAGGADTQYF. The DNA for the CDR3 is TGTGCCAGCAGGGCGCTAGCGGGAGGAGCAGATACGCAGTATTTT.

Ten or more counts support this clonotype. The chain has TRBV29-1 and TRBJ2-1; D is undetermined. This CDR3 spans 13 amino acids. Germline V lookup: CDR1 SQVTM, CDR2 ANQGSEA. V lost 2 bases and J lost 0, with 5 bases in between. The CDR3 DNA reads TGCAGCGTTGAACAGATCTCCTACAATGAGCAGTTCTTC. Its protein product is CSVEQISYNEQFF.